These 21 T cell receptor beta chains were all obtained from the same sample, sequenced in a study of blood T cell repertoires in COVID-19 (TCRdb year 2020). Library generation was performed with the immunoSEQ multiplex PCR assay. TCRdb mirrors the immuneACCESS table, restricted to in-frame sequences. Some clones are absent from its copies; in checked studies, under half trace to an unresolved V gene, and the reason for the others is unknown. The sample contains about 140,000 clones, 75% to 90% of them found a single time. Roughly 4% of the sample is taken by the ten largest. Material for sequencing was peripheral blood. These receptors were obtained from a woman older than 75 with acute or convalescent COVID-19.

The V call is TRBV6-5, the J call TRBJ2-5; TRBD1 matches at 8 bases. CDR1 is MNHEY and CDR2 is SVGAGI in the germline V gene. The CDR3 sequence is 13 residues long. V shed 5 bases, J shed 4 bases, and the junction held 3 bases outside the gene matches. The CDR3 is CASSNRGVETQYF. As DNA, the CDR3 is TGTGCCAGCAGTAACAGGGGGGTAGAGACCCAGTACTTC.

This chain joins TRBV19 and TRBJ1-5; the D is unclear. This CDR3 is 12 amino acids long. CDR1 is LNHDA and CDR2 is SQIVND in the germline V gene (reference sequence). CDR3 amino acids: CASSGFNQPQHF. The CDR3 nucleotides read TGTGCTTCGTCAGGCTTCAATCAGCCCCAGCATTTT.

J is TRBJ2-1 and V is TRBV7-3, with 9 bases that match TRBD1. This CDR3 region has 15 residues. J was trimmed by 1 base and V by 5 bases; bases with no gene match: 3. Germline V lookup: CDR1 SGHTA, CDR2 FQGTGA. CDR3 nucleotide sequence: TGTGCCAGCAGCCGGACAGGGGATTCCTACAATGAGCAGTTCTTC. It encodes CASSRTGDSYNEQFF.

The chain employs TRBV3-1 (or the pseudogene TRBV3-2) and TRBJ1-1; tentative D call: TRBD1 (5 bases). This CDR3 is built from 13 residues. The V gene lost 1 base and the J gene lost 5 bases, with 8 bases spanning the gap. Germline CDR1 LGHDT, CDR2 YNNKEL (reference sequence). DNA of the CDR3: TGTGCCAGCAGCCAAGTTGGGGCGACTGAAGCTTTCTTT. As protein: CASSQVGATEAFF.

V is TRBV6-5 and J is TRBJ2-1; no clear D gene. The CDR3 has 15 residues. Looked up from germline, CDR1 is MNHEY and CDR2 is SVGAGI. Trimming cost V 2 bases and J 0 bases, with 8 bases left between them. The DNA of the CDR3 is TGTGCCAGCAGTTACACGACTGACTCCTACAATGAGCAGTTCTTC. It encodes CASSYTTDSYNEQFF.

The gene calls are TRBV10-2 and TRBJ2-7; possibly TRBD2 for D (5 bases). CDR3 size: 14 residues. The V gene lost 4 bases and the J gene lost 7 bases, with 17 bases spanning the gap. The germline CDR1 and CDR2 sequences are WSHSY and SAAADI. The chain's CDR3 is CASSGSALTGEQYF. The DNA for the CDR3 is TGCGCCAGCAGTGGGTCAGCACTTACGGGGGAGCAGTACTTC.

This rearrangement joins TRBV19 to TRBJ2-1; D perhaps matches TRBD2 (7 bases). The germline V gene encodes CDR1 LNHDA and CDR2 SQIVND (reference sequence). The CDR3 length is 13 residues. V was trimmed by 8 bases and J by 6 bases, leaving 14 bases between them. CDR3 DNA: TGTGCCAGTGGGGGGGGCTTTCTCAATGAGCAGTTCTTC. It yields the protein CASGGGFLNEQFF.

The rearrangement links TRBV7-2 to TRBJ2-2; D not resolved. Germline V gene lookup returns CDR1 SGHTA and CDR2 FQGNSA. With 2 bases removed from V and 3 bases from J, the gap between germline ends came to 16 bases. The CDR3 spans 17 residues. Here the CDR3 reads CASSLLVRVLDTGELFF. CDR3 DNA sequence: TGTGCCAGCAGCTTATTGGTTCGTGTGCTAGACACCGGGGAGCTGTTTTTT.

This sequence joins TRBV5-1 and TRBJ2-7, with a tentative D call TRBD1 (7 bases). The CDR3 totals 15 residues. V lost 0 bases and J 3 bases, leaving 13 bases between the germline ends. Germline CDR1 is SGHRS and CDR2 is YFSETQ. CDR3 region: CASSLAGQGGYEQYF. Written as DNA, the CDR3 is TGCGCCAGCAGCTTGGCCGGTCAGGGGGGCTACGAGCAGTACTTC.

The chain recombines TRBV7-6 with TRBJ1-6, with TRBD1 matching 7 bases. The junction had 9 bases not matched to a gene; V was cut back by 6 bases and J by 7 bases. Per the germline V gene, CDR1 is SGHVS and CDR2 is FNYEAQ. The CDR3 spans 15 residues. For the CDR3, the DNA is TGTGCCAGCAGTAACACAGGGGCGCCGAATTCACCCCTCCACTTT. Amino acid sequence: CASSNTGAPNSPLHF. The full variable domain, with the rest looked up from reference TRBV7-6 and TRBJ1-6, is GAGVSQSPRYKVTKRGQDVALRCDPISGHVSLYWYRQALGQGPEFLTYFNYEAQQDKSGLPNDRFSAERPEGSISTLTIQRTEQRDSAMYRCASSNTGAPNSPLHFGNGTRLTVT.

The chain links TRBV19 to TRBJ1-1; D possibly corresponds to TRBD1 (5 bases). V dropped 2 bases and J dropped 6 bases, with 22 bases sitting between them. Germline-derived CDR1 and CDR2 are LNHDA and SQIVND (reference sequence). CDR3 length: 17 residues. This CDR3 is CASSIWDGRRGGPEAFF. CDR3 DNA sequence: TGTGCCAGTAGTATATGGGACGGACGGCGGGGTGGGCCTGAAGCTTTCTTT.

Only a few counts were recorded for this clone. CDR3 sequence reads: CASSVGSYRTSHNEQFF. CDR3 bases: TGTGCCAGCAGTGTAGGTTCGTATAGGACAAGCCATAATGAGCAGTTCTTC. The V and J genes are TRBV2 and TRBJ2-1; the D gene is possibly TRBD1 (5 bases). Trimming left V 4 bases short and J 7 bases short, with 23 bases between. Germline V lookup: CDR1 SNHLY, CDR2 FYNNEI. This CDR3 is 17 amino acids long.

The chain has TRBV6-2 or TRBV6-3 and TRBJ2-3; maybe TRBD2 (6 bases). Germline CDR1 MNHEY, CDR2 SVGEGT. The CDR3 spans 17 residues. V was cut by 3 bases and J by 7 bases, with 23 bases left in between. CDR3 bases: TGTGCCAGCAGTTATGAACCGCTACGGGACTTTGCGAATACGCAGTATTTT. It is translated as CASSYEPLRDFANTQYF.

The chain is built from TRBV19 and TRBJ2-7; 7 nucleotides line up with TRBD2. With V trimmed by 3 bases and J by 3 bases, 8 bases remained unmatched. The CDR3 extends over 15 amino acids. Germline loops: CDR1 LNHDA, CDR2 SQIVND (reference sequence). In nucleotides, the CDR3 is TGTGCCAGTAGTATGAATCTCGGGGGGATCTACGAGCAGTACTTC. It specifies CASSMNLGGIYEQYF.

The V call is TRBV10-3, the J call TRBJ2-7; TRBD2 aligns across 9 bases. Trimming at V came to 8 bases and at J to 6 bases, leaving 8 bases not matched to a gene. Germline CDR1 ENHRY, CDR2 SYGVKD. The CDR3 runs to 13 residues. The CDR3 region is CAIQAGGPGEQYF. CDR3 sequence (DNA): TGTGCCATCCAGGCGGGAGGGCCTGGCGAGCAGTACTTC.

This chain joins TRBV30 and TRBJ1-6; TRBD1 might be the D (6 bases). V lost 2 bases to trimming and J lost 5 bases, with 10 bases between them. This CDR3 has 14 amino acids. The V gene's germline CDR1 is GTSNPN and CDR2 SVGIG (reference sequence). The CDR3 DNA sequence: TGTGCCTGGAGTACAGGGTTACATAATTCACCCCTCCACTTT. Encoded protein: CAWSTGLHNSPLHF.

The chain couples TRBV6-5 to TRBJ1-6; possibly TRBD1 for D (6 bases). Trimming pared 6 bases from V and 6 bases from J, leaving 12 bases between. CDR3 length equals 14 residues. In germline, CDR1 is MNHEY, CDR2 SVGAGI. CDR3 region: CASRLDSLNSPLHF. DNA for the CDR3: TGTGCCAGCAGGCTGGACAGTCTTAATTCACCCCTCCACTTT.

The chain joins TRBV6-5 to TRBJ2-1; 7 bases align to TRBD2. CDR1 and CDR2 (germline): MNHEY, SVGAGI. The CDR3 contains 14 residues. V shed 7 bases and J 6 bases; nucleotides not matched to a gene: 9. The CDR3 DNA sequence: TGTGCCAGCATAGCGGGTGCCCCCCCCAATGAGCAGTTCTTC. This codes for CASIAGAPPNEQFF.

This clone has just one count. The chain links TRBV5-1 to TRBJ1-2, with D unclear. Germline V CDR1 and CDR2: SGHRS, YFSETQ. The CDR3 is 13 residues long. Trimming stripped 2 bases from V and 8 bases from J, with 13 bases between. The CDR3 region is CASSFVALEGYTF. CDR3 nucleotide sequence: TGCGCCAGCAGCTTCGTAGCTTTAGAGGGCTACACCTTC.

The chain recombines TRBV9 with TRBJ2-2; no clear D gene. CDR3 length equals 13 residues. Germline V gene data show CDR1 as SGDLS and CDR2 as YYNGEE. V lost 4 bases to trimming and J lost 3 bases, with 7 bases between them. The CDR3 bases are TGTGCCAGCAGCTTCGTAGACACCGGGGAGCTGTTTTTT. It is translated as CASSFVDTGELFF.

The chain couples TRBV9 to TRBJ1-1, with 9 bases matching TRBD1. With V trimmed by 0 bases and J by 1 base, 10 bases remained unmatched. Germline lookup yields CDR1 SGDLS and CDR2 YYNGEE. This CDR3 comprises 18 residues. CDR3 sequence reads: CASSVVGIGGQGNTEAFF. CDR3 bases: TGTGCCAGCAGCGTAGTGGGAATTGGGGGACAGGGGAACACTGAAGCTTTCTTT.